The rows below give T cell receptor beta chains drawn from one sample of a study of blood T cell repertoires in COVID-19. The data were produced by immunoSEQ multiplex PCR, yet TCRdb's version contains in-frame clones alone and is incomplete. The repertoire consists of roughly 110,000 clones, with about nine tenths occurring once and the leading ten covering around 1.3%. Sequencing was done on a sample of peripheral blood. Receptors were obtained from a woman between 25 and 40 years old with acute or convalescent COVID-19. Each CDR3 is given with its conserved first and last residue.

J	V	CDR3
TRBJ2-7	TRBV12-5	CASGFILAEGTSGGRTYEQYF
TRBJ1-1	TRBV19	CASSIDVGSPEAFF
TRBJ1-4	TRBV7-9	CASSWEAAEKLFF
TRBJ1-5	TRBV28	CASSRPRDTLQPQHF
TRBJ2-3	TRBV10-1	CAGDFTDTQYF
TRBJ2-3	TRBV24-1	CATSDRRRGFTDTQYF
TRBJ1-1	TRBV24-1	CATSLGRGTEAFF
TRBJ2-3	TRBV4-2	CASSQAGSGTDTQYF
TRBJ1-6	TRBV11-3	CASSLQGRKDSPLHF
TRBJ2-5	TRBV27	CASSPTAGLALQTQYF
TRBJ2-3	TRBV5-1	CASSLGGAYTDTQYF
TRBJ2-3	TRBV5-1	CASSTDPGFTDTQYF
TRBJ2-1	TRBV6-5	CASSYSDGRDYNEQFF
TRBJ2-3	TRBV19	CASKIGQASTDTQYF
TRBJ1-5	TRBV2	CASSGVRGGNQPQHF
TRBJ2-1	TRBV6-2/TRBV6-3	CASSFSLAGEDDEQFF
TRBJ2-3	TRBV7-9	CASSLVSDTQYF
TRBJ2-1	TRBV4-2	CASSQGGTSYNEQFF